The source of this T cell receptor beta chain is a study of cytomegalovirus exposure and HLA in healthy donors (dated by TCRdb to the late 2010s). General notes on the study: According to a later analysis, one platform produced both the approximately 110 validation repertoires and the 550 to 800 repertoires of the first cohort. The study aimed to test whether signatures of past pathogen exposure could be identified by cataloging public T cell receptors. A separate validation cohort of approximately 130 different subjects was used in addition to the roughly 640-subject first cohort. To predict cytomegalovirus infection status, the study brought together high-throughput TCR immunosequencing, statistical association of individual TCRs with disease status, and machine learning. Broader findings and caveats from the paper: Across donors, most TCR sequences were observed very rarely, whereas some public TCRs were present in many individuals. The authors suggested that the approach could potentially be extended to other disease states and immunological phenotypes. A total of fewer than 200 TCR beta chains were listed by the study as associated with cytomegalovirus. In a later analysis, TCRs clustered in the first cohort were found to also tend to co-occur in the 130 or so validation repertoires, with roughly 93% of cluster scores above 0. In vitro tests confirmed that three of the cytomegalovirus-associated TCR beta chains recognize cytomegalovirus antigens. The classifier was reported to diagnose cytomegalovirus status with high specificity and sensitivity in both the original cohort and the validation cohort. A later analysis lacked HLA typing for the validation cohort, so it scored co-occurrence in that cohort across all 110 or so repertoires.

Separate from the roughly 660-subject first cohort, the validation cohort of roughly 120 subjects was the group to which the donors belonged. CDR1 and CDR2, per the germline V gene (reference sequence), are MNHEY and SMNVEV. The cysteine opens and the phenylalanine closes a CDR3 of 15 amino acids. Just the 45-base CDR3 DNA is kept, in frame starting at base 1. The V end loses 1 base and the J end loses 2 bases, and a stretch of 8 bases separates them. The library was built by means of the immunoSEQ multiplex PCR assay. The authors processed their data as follows. A statistical classification framework was developed to diagnose cytomegalovirus status using the catalog of TCR beta chain sequences. TCRdb limited this immuneACCESS table to in-frame rearrangements with V and J called. A share of clones is missing; checked studies link under half to unresolved V genes, and the rest is unexplained. V, J and clone size were drawn from that table, and D and trimming were deduced from the DNA. Here the sample has about 110,000 clones; 70% to 90% occur a single time. The top ten clonotypes cover about 1.5% of the sample.

A word on this clone: The clone's antigen remains unknown. Base qualities were left out, and no much larger clone turns up one base away.

Recombination linked TRBV27 to TRBJ2-2; the D gene is unclear. The sample taken for sequencing was PBMCs. The origin of this receptor is a woman in her 30s in good health and CMV-seropositive. In nucleotides, the sequence is TGTGCCAGCAGTTTATGGGCGTTTAACACCGGGGAGCTGTTTTTT. Its protein reads: CASSLWAFNTGELFF.